A single sample gave rise to the 27 T cell receptor beta chains below, sequenced in a study of blood T cell repertoires in COVID-19 (TCRdb year 2020). Receptor amplification or capture employed the immunoSEQ multiplex PCR assay. This is the immuneACCESS table as TCRdb keeps it, with only in-frame sequences that have V and J called. A part of the clones is gone; compared with another copy, unresolved V genes explain less than half, and the rest is unexplained. Counted in this sample were roughly 45,000 clones; 86% of them appeared once. The top ten hold roughly 2.5% of the sample. Sequencing input: peripheral blood. All receptors derive from a woman at least 80 years old with COVID-19, enrolled during active disease.

The chain employs TRBV5-1 and TRBJ1-2; TRBD1 matches at 8 bases. V shed 1 base, J shed 8 bases, and the junction held 7 bases outside the gene matches. Germline loops: CDR1 SGHRS, CDR2 YFSETQ. The CDR3 length is 14 residues. CDR3 residues: CASSLQGARWGYTF. The DNA for the CDR3 is TGCGCCAGCAGCTTGCAGGGGGCACGGTGGGGCTACACCTTC.

The V gene is TRBV6-5, the J gene TRBJ2-5; the match to TRBD2 covers 15 bases. V dropped 7 bases and J dropped 6; count of bases not matched to a gene: 3. Per germline, CDR1 MNHEY and CDR2 SVGAGI. The length of the CDR3 is 14 residues. The CDR3 nucleotides are TGTGCCAGCATGGGACTAGCGGGGGGCAAGACCCAGTACTTC. This gives the protein CASMGLAGGKTQYF.

The V gene is TRBV6-6, the J gene TRBJ1-1, with D unclear. This CDR3 comprises 11 residues. V was trimmed by 4 bases and J by 11 bases, leaving 11 bases between them. Looked up from germline, CDR1 is MNHNY and CDR2 is SVGAGI (reference sequence). The CDR3 reads CASSFAFVAFF. The CDR3 DNA follows: TGTGCCAGCAGTTTTGCGTTCGTGGCTTTCTTT.

The rearrangement links TRBV5-1 to TRBJ1-6; D unresolved. Per germline, CDR1 SGHRS and CDR2 YFSETQ. The V and J ends lost 0 bases and 9 bases respectively, with 7 bases between them. This CDR3 spans 13 amino acids. The CDR3 DNA reads TGCGCCAGCAGCTTGGGACTCCTTTCACCCCTCCACTTT. It codes for CASSLGLLSPLHF.

The chain links TRBV5-1 to TRBJ2-2; D remains unclear. The length of the CDR3 is 11 residues. The V gene's germline CDR1 is SGHRS and CDR2 YFSETQ. Between the trimmed V and J ends, which lost 9 bases and 5 bases, there was a span of 8 bases. CDR3 amino acids: CATRATGELFF. The CDR3, as DNA: TGCGCCACCCGCGCGACCGGGGAGCTGTTTTTT.

This chain uses TRBV27 with TRBJ1-1; no definite D call. The CDR3 is made up of 14 amino acids. CDR1 is MNHEY and CDR2 is SMNVEV in the germline V gene (reference sequence). V was clipped by 3 bases and J by 1 base, with 9 bases between them. In DNA form, the CDR3 reads TGTGCCAGCAGTTTCGGGTACGCGAACACTGAAGCTTTCTTT. Its protein is CASSFGYANTEAFF.

The V and J genes are TRBV2 and TRBJ2-3; 12 bases match TRBD2. V shed 6 bases, J shed 1 base, and the junction held 11 bases outside the gene matches. The length of the CDR3 is 18 residues. Germline assignment: CDR1 SNHLY and CDR2 FYNNEI. The CDR3 coding sequence is TGTGCCAGCAGCCCCCCCGGACTAGCGGGGAGGGGCACAGATACGCAGTATTTT. It specifies CASSPPGLAGRGTDTQYF.

V gene TRBV7-9 combines with J gene TRBJ1-2, with a possible D match to TRBD1 (5 bases). The length of the CDR3 is 14 residues. V gave up 2 bases and J gave up 7 bases, with 14 bases separating them. CDR1 and CDR2 (germline): SEHNR, FQNEAQ (reference sequence). This chain's CDR3 is CASSLFSGLGGYTF. In DNA, the CDR3 is TGTGCCAGCAGCTTATTCTCAGGGCTCGGTGGCTACACCTTC.

The rearrangement links TRBV10-3 to TRBJ2-3, with 11 bases that match TRBD1. This CDR3 contains 16 residues. After removal of 6 bases from V and 1 base from J, the junction contained 6 bases not matched to a gene. Looked up from germline, CDR1 is ENHRY and CDR2 is SYGVKD. CDR3 in amino acids: CAISRTGGDGTDTQYF. The CDR3 nucleotides read TGTGCCATCAGCAGGACAGGGGGCGACGGCACAGATACGCAGTATTTT.

The chain links TRBV19 to TRBJ2-7, with TRBD1 matching 7 bases. Germline V gene data show CDR1 as LNHDA and CDR2 as SQIVND (reference sequence). The V and J ends lost 3 bases and 2 bases, in that order; junction bases with no gene match: 7. This CDR3 region has 15 residues. The CDR3 coding sequence is TGTGCCAGTAGTATCTCACAGGGGTTACCCTACGAGCAGTACTTC. It encodes CASSISQGLPYEQYF.

V gene TRBV5-1 combines with J gene TRBJ2-3, with 13 nucleotides matching TRBD2. Germline V gene sequence: CDR1 SGHRS, CDR2 YFSETQ. The trim removed 4 bases at V and 1 base at J, leaving 6 bases unmatched. The CDR3 is made up of 17 amino acids. The CDR3 loop is CASSNGLAGARTDTQYF. The CDR3 DNA sequence: TGCGCCAGCAGCAACGGACTAGCGGGGGCCCGCACAGATACGCAGTATTTT.

This sequence joins TRBV30 and TRBJ1-2; TRBD1 aligns across 8 bases. V trimming: 5 bases; J trimming: 4 bases; junction bases outside the gene matches: 0. Germline assignment: CDR1 GTSNPN and CDR2 SVGIG (reference sequence). There are 11 residues in the CDR3. CDR3 sequence (DNA): TGTGCCTGGGACAGGGGCTATGGCTACACCTTC. This sequence encodes CAWDRGYGYTF. Full variable domain (missing parts from reference TRBV30 and TRBJ1-2): SQTIHQWPATLVQPVGSPLSLECTVEGTSNPNLYWYRQAAGRGLQLLFYSVGIGQISSEVPQNLSASRPQDRQFILSSKKLLLSDSGFYLCAWDRGYGYTFGSGTRLTVV.

By its share, this clone is large. The chain uses TRBV20-1 and TRBJ2-7; D unresolved. The CDR3 contains 12 residues. In germline, CDR1 is DFQATT, CDR2 SNEGSKA (reference sequence). V was cut by 6 bases and J by 3 bases, with 12 bases left in between. The CDR3 bases are TGCAGTGCCAGTAAGATAGTCTACGAGCAGTACTTC. Translation: CSASKIVYEQYF.

The rearrangement uses TRBV19 and TRBJ1-2, with 7 bases matching TRBD1. Germline-derived CDR1 and CDR2 are LNHDA and SQIVND (reference sequence). The CDR3 is 17 residues long. V lost 5 bases to trimming and J lost 2 bases; unmatched junction nucleotides: 14. DNA for the CDR3: TGTGCCAGTAGTGCCTACCCGACAGGGACCACAAACTATGGCTACACCTTC. Encoded protein: CASSAYPTGTTNYGYTF.

This clone was observed once. The chain uses TRBV9 and TRBJ2-3, with 7 nucleotides matching TRBD2. This CDR3 spans 15 amino acids. Looked up from germline, CDR1 is SGDLS and CDR2 is YYNGEE. J gave up 7 bases and V 0 bases, and 8 bases lay outside the gene matches. CDR3 amino acids: CASSVDRGVPNTQYF. In DNA, the CDR3 is TGTGCCAGCAGCGTAGATCGGGGGGTCCCGAATACGCAGTATTTT.

The chain combines TRBV7-2 with TRBJ1-2; TRBD1 might be the D (6 bases). Trimming pared 6 bases from V and 1 base from J, leaving 15 bases between. The CDR3 is made up of 15 amino acids. Germline V gene sequence: CDR1 SGHTA, CDR2 FQGNSA. The chain's CDR3 is CASSPDRTRNYGYTF. CDR3 DNA sequence: TGTGCCAGCAGTCCCGACAGGACGCGTAACTATGGCTACACCTTC.

V usage is TRBV19 and J usage is TRBJ1-2; the D gene is possibly TRBD1 (6 bases). The germline V gene encodes CDR1 LNHDA and CDR2 SQIVND (reference sequence). V was trimmed by 5 bases and J by 3 bases, leaving 16 bases between them. The CDR3 extends over 15 amino acids. CDR3 sequence: CASSQNRAGDYGYTF. CDR3 nucleotides: TGTGCCAGTAGTCAGAACAGGGCCGGAGACTATGGCTACACCTTC.

The CDR3 sequence: CAWSAGTGFEAFF. The CDR3 DNA follows: TGTGCCTGGAGTGCAGGGACAGGGTTCGAAGCTTTCTTT. V and J are TRBV30 and TRBJ1-1, with TRBD1 matching 9 bases. Germline-derived CDR1 and CDR2 are GTSNPN and SVGIG (reference sequence). V lost 1 base to trimming and J lost 8 bases; unmatched junction nucleotides: 5. The CDR3 length is 13 residues.

The chain joins TRBV3-1 (or the pseudogene TRBV3-2) to TRBJ1-1; 7 bases match TRBD1. CDR1 is LGHDT and CDR2 is YNNKEL in the germline V gene (reference sequence). V gave up 7 bases and J gave up 6 bases; unmatched junction bases: 2. The CDR3 is 11 amino acids. In DNA form, the CDR3 reads TGTGCCAGCATCAGGGGGTCTGAAGCTTTCTTT. This gives the protein CASIRGSEAFF.

The chain is built from TRBV6-5 and TRBJ1-1, with 7 bases lining up with TRBD1. CDR1 is MNHEY, CDR2 SVGAGI, per germline. V trimming: 6 bases; J trimming: 1 base; junction bases outside the gene matches: 2. This CDR3 contains 13 residues. The CDR3 DNA sequence: TGTGCCAGCAGCCGGACAGGGAACACTGAAGCTTTCTTT. Its translation: CASSRTGNTEAFF.

This clone was seen only once. The chain recombines TRBV7-9 with TRBJ1-5; a possible D gene is TRBD1 (5 bases). CDR1 and CDR2 (germline): SEHNR, FQNEAQ (reference sequence). Trimming left V 3 bases short and J 0 bases short, with 12 bases between. This CDR3 spans 16 amino acids. For the CDR3, the DNA is TGTGCCAGCAGCTTGGGCGGGACGGATAGCAATCAGCCCCAGCATTTT. As protein: CASSLGGTDSNQPQHF.

The DNA for the CDR3 is TGTGCCAGCAGCGTAGGGACAGGGGCCCCTCCCACTGAAGCTTTCTTT. This translates into CASSVGTGAPPTEAFF. The chain has TRBV9 and TRBJ1-1; TRBD1 agrees at 9 bases. CDR1 SGDLS and CDR2 YYNGEE come from the germline V gene. V was pared by 0 bases and J by 4 bases, with 7 bases of the junction left unmatched. The CDR3 loop spans 16 amino acids.

The chain recombines TRBV11-2 with TRBJ2-7; TRBD2 is a possible D gene (6 bases). This CDR3 contains 14 residues. V was cut by 3 bases and J by 3 bases, with 12 bases left in between. Looked up from germline, CDR1 is SGHAT and CDR2 is FQNNGV. The CDR3 here is CASSLRDSRYEQYF. The CDR3 bases are TGTGCCAGCAGCTTGCGGGACTCCCGCTACGAGCAGTACTTC.

The chain recombines TRBV11-2 with TRBJ1-4, with D maybe TRBD1 (6 bases). Trimming cost V 3 bases and J 3 bases, with 8 bases left between them. CDR1 SGHAT and CDR2 FQNNGV come from the germline V gene. This CDR3 region has 14 residues. CDR3 coding DNA: TGTGCCAGCAGCTTGGGGGCTGCTAATGAAAAACTGTTTTTT. Its protein is CASSLGAANEKLFF.

This chain uses TRBV6-1 with TRBJ1-5; possible D gene TRBD1, 6 bases. Germline V CDR1 and CDR2: MNHNS, SASEGT. The V gene lost 3 bases and the J gene lost 6 bases, with 12 bases spanning the gap. The CDR3 is 14 amino acids. CDR3 DNA sequence: TGTGCCAGCAGTGAGGGGGGGCGCGGTCAGCCCCAGCATTTT. Translation: CASSEGGRGQPQHF.

V gene TRBV19 combines with J gene TRBJ2-1, with 9 bases that match TRBD2. J gave up 4 bases and V 3 bases, and 13 bases lay outside the gene matches. There are 18 residues in the CDR3. CDR1 LNHDA and CDR2 SQIVND come from the germline V gene (reference sequence). The CDR3 nucleotides read TGTGCCAGTAGTATTCGAGGGGCGGGAAGCGGGAGGTACAATGAGCAGTTCTTC. Residues: CASSIRGAGSGRYNEQFF. Variable domain in full (rest from reference TRBV19 and TRBJ2-1): DGGITQSPKYLFRKEGQNVTLSCEQNLNHDAMYWYRQDPGQGLRLIYYSQIVNDFQKGDIAEGYSVSREKKESFPLTVTSAQKNPTAFYLCASSIRGAGSGRYNEQFFGPGTRLTVL.

The chain carries TRBV6-1 and TRBJ2-4, with 16 bases matching TRBD2. The CDR3 is 16 amino acids. The V segment lost 4 bases and the J segment 8 bases; nucleotides outside the gene matches: 5. The V gene's germline CDR1 is MNHNS and CDR2 SASEGT. The CDR3 sequence is CASSAGTSGRGDIQYF. Written as DNA, the CDR3 is TGTGCCAGCAGTGCCGGGACTAGCGGGAGGGGGGACATTCAGTACTTC.